A single sample gave rise to the 32 T cell receptor beta chains below, sequenced in a study of T cells after yellow fever vaccination. TCRdb ran MiXCR on the 5' RACE reads and lists one entry per CDR3 protein. In the table there are roughly 330,000 distinct CDR3 sequences, approximately 3.9% of which are singletons. The sequencing used PBMCs, collected 5 days after the yellow fever booster vaccination. These receptors originate from a man aged 18 to 35 who received the YFV17D yellow fever vaccine.

Only a few counts were recorded for this clonotype. CDR3 sequence reads: CASSPAHMSNQPQHF. CDR3 coding DNA: TGTGCCAGCTCACCAGCACATATGAGCAATCAGCCCCAGCATTTT. The chain links TRBV18 to TRBJ1-5; D is undetermined. V dropped 2 bases and J dropped 1 base, with 9 bases sitting between them. Germline loops: CDR1 KGHSH, CDR2 LQKENI. The CDR3 contains 15 residues.

Many counts were recorded for this clonotype. V usage is TRBV7-9 and J usage is TRBJ2-2; D is ambiguous. Trimming removed 5 bases from V and 2 bases from J, with 9 bases in between. Germline loops: CDR1 SEHNR, CDR2 FQNEAQ (reference sequence). The CDR3 spans 14 residues. The CDR3 region has the DNA TGTGCCAGCAGCGTAAGGGTAAACACCGGGGAGCTGTTTTTT. This translates into CASSVRVNTGELFF.

At least ten counts were recorded for this clonotype. The rearrangement joins TRBV20-1 to TRBJ2-5; TRBD1 agrees at 8 bases. Germline V gene sequence: CDR1 DFQATT, CDR2 SNEGSKA (reference sequence). V gave up 6 bases and J gave up 7 bases; unmatched junction bases: 16. The CDR3 has 15 residues. This CDR3 is CSANSRDRPFRTQYF. The CDR3 region has the DNA TGCAGTGCAAATTCCCGGGACAGGCCCTTCAGGACCCAGTACTTC.

This clonotype was picked up many times. The chain employs TRBV24-1 and TRBJ2-2; maybe TRBD1 (6 bases). The V gene lost 12 bases and the J gene lost 3 bases, with 13 bases spanning the gap. Looked up from germline, CDR1 is KGHDR and CDR2 is SFDVKD. This CDR3 is 13 amino acids long. The chain's CDR3 is CAAGRTDTGELFF. The CDR3 DNA sequence: TGTGCCGCTGGGCGGACAGACACCGGGGAGCTGTTTTTT.

V is TRBV18 and J is TRBJ2-7; no reliable D call. The length of the CDR3 is 13 residues. With 3 bases removed from V and 0 bases from J, the gap between germline ends came to 6 bases. Germline-derived CDR1 and CDR2 are KGHSH and LQKENI. In DNA, the CDR3 is TGTGCCAGCTCACCGGCGAGCTCCTACGAGCAGTACGTC. It encodes CASSPASSYEQYV.

V gene TRBV7-9 combines with J gene TRBJ1-6, with D possibly matching TRBD1 (5 bases). CDR1 and CDR2 from the germline V gene are SEHNR and FQNEAQ (reference sequence). The CDR3 consists of 13 residues. Trimming removed 6 bases from V and 8 bases from J, with 11 bases in between. CDR3 amino acids: CASSRDLDSPLHF. CDR3 DNA: TGTGCCAGCAGTCGGGACCTCGATTCACCCCTCCACTTT.

In this sample, this clonotype turned up a few times. The chain carries TRBV10-3 and TRBJ2-3, with 10 bases fitting TRBD2. The J segment lost 6 bases and the V segment lost 4 bases, leaving 10 bases of the junction unmatched. The CDR3 is 16 residues long. Germline loops: CDR1 ENHRY, CDR2 SYGVKD. The chain's CDR3 is CAISGTQRGGLDTQYF. The CDR3 DNA reads as TGTGCCATCAGTGGAACCCAGCGGGGGGGCCTGGATACGCAGTATTTT.

This clonotype was counted ten times or more. The chain uses TRBV6-2 or TRBV6-3 and TRBJ1-1; D perhaps matches TRBD1 (5 bases). This CDR3 contains 14 residues. V was clipped by 2 bases and J by 5 bases, with 12 bases between them. The germline CDR1 and CDR2 sequences are MNHEY and SVGEGT. The CDR3 spells CASSYQGLGTEAFF. CDR3 DNA: TGTGCCAGCAGTTACCAGGGACTAGGGACTGAAGCTTTCTTT.

This clonotype was counted only a few times. CDR3 nucleotides: TGTGCCAGCTCACCCAGGACAGAGGGTTTCTTTGTCTCTGCTGGAAACACCATATATTTT. This translates into CASSPRTEGFFVSAGNTIYF. The chain combines TRBV7-9 with TRBJ1-3, with a tentative D call TRBD1 (6 bases). The CDR3 runs 20 residues. The V end lost 8 bases, the J end lost 2 bases, and 31 bases lay between the germline ends. The V gene's germline CDR1 is SEHNR and CDR2 FQNEAQ (reference sequence).

This clonotype has just a few counts. V and J are TRBV6-6 and TRBJ1-2; D gene ambiguous. V gave up 5 bases and J gave up 6 bases, with 13 bases separating them. The CDR3 covers 13 residues. From germline, CDR1 is MNHNY and CDR2 SVGAGI (reference sequence). CDR3 nucleotides: TGTGCCAGCAGTACATCGCAGAGTCATGGCTACACCTTC. This codes for CASSTSQSHGYTF.

The rearrangement joins TRBV5-1 to TRBJ2-1, with 12 bases that match TRBD2. V lost 2 bases to trimming and J lost 9 bases; unmatched junction nucleotides: 6. Germline lookup yields CDR1 SGHRS and CDR2 YFSETQ. This CDR3 is 15 amino acids long. The CDR3 spells CASSFLAGGQGEQFF. The CDR3 region has the DNA TGCGCCAGCAGCTTCCTAGCGGGGGGGCAGGGTGAGCAGTTCTTC.

The sample holds a few counts of this clonotype. The genes are TRBV7-2 and TRBJ1-1; tentative D call: TRBD1 (6 bases). The V end was cut by 4 bases, the J end by 5 bases, with 14 bases between. The CDR3 runs to 14 residues. Germline-derived CDR1 and CDR2 are SGHTA and FQGNSA. CDR3 in DNA: TGTGCCAGCAGCTCAGGGGCAGCGAGGACTGAAGCTTTCTTT. It is translated as CASSSGAARTEAFF.

This clonotype came up a few times. The chain has TRBV5-1 and TRBJ2-7; the match to TRBD1 covers 8 bases. The CDR3 length is 15 residues. V lost 2 bases, J lost 4 bases, and 8 bases stayed unmatched. Germline CDR1 and CDR2: SGHRS and YFSETQ. This CDR3 reads CASSFRQGSSYEQYF. In DNA form, the CDR3 reads TGCGCCAGCAGCTTTCGACAGGGGAGTTCATACGAGCAGTACTTC. The whole variable domain, filled in from reference TRBV5-1 and TRBJ2-7, reads KAGVTQTPRYLIKTRGQQVTLSCSPISGHRSVSWYQQTPGQGLQFLFEYFSETQRNKGNFPGRFSGRQFSNSRSEMNVSTLELGDSALYLCASSFRQGSSYEQYFGPGTRLTVT.

This clonotype was seen repeatedly, ten times or more. The chain has TRBV5-1 and TRBJ1-6, with D maybe TRBD1 (5 bases). Per the germline V gene, CDR1 is SGHRS and CDR2 is YFSETQ. The CDR3 covers 15 residues. The germline V and J ends were trimmed by 0 bases and 6 bases, with 10 bases remaining between them. CDR3 region: CASSLAGVANSPLHF. CDR3 DNA: TGCGCCAGCAGCTTGGCGGGGGTTGCTAATTCACCCCTCCACTTT.

Remarks on this clonotype: This may stem from a read error, because a much larger clone lies one nucleotide away. Since the CDR3 does not end with the conserved phenylalanine or tryptophan, this likely comes from a read error. The chain is built from TRBV7-9 and TRBJ2-5, with 7 bases fitting TRBD2. The germline V gene has CDR1 SEHNR and CDR2 FQNEAQ (reference sequence). The CDR3 contains 14 residues. With 2 bases clipped from V and 3 bases from J, the junction kept 3 bases outside the gene matches. CDR3 nucleotide sequence: TGTGCCAGCAGCTTACCAGCGGGGAAAGAGACCCAGTACATC. This sequence encodes CASSLPAGKETQYI.

This clonotype has only a few counts. The J gene is TRBJ1-5, the V gene TRBV10-3; possibly TRBD1 for D (6 bases). Trimming removed 2 bases at V and 3 bases at J, with 8 bases between. Germline lookup yields CDR1 ENHRY and CDR2 SYGVKD. This CDR3 comprises 14 residues. This CDR3 reads CAISEQGINQPQHF. CDR3 coding DNA: TGTGCCATCAGTGAGCAGGGGATCAATCAGCCCCAGCATTTT.

This clonotype was counted a few times. The V call is TRBV7-3, the J call TRBJ2-1; the match to TRBD2 covers 8 bases. With V trimmed by 4 bases and J by 7 bases, 9 bases remained unmatched. The CDR3 consists of 15 residues. The germline V gene encodes CDR1 SGHTA and CDR2 FQGTGA. The CDR3 nucleotides read TGTGCCAGCAGCTCACCGACTAGCGCGGTAAATGAGCAGTTCTTC. Its translation: CASSSPTSAVNEQFF. Full variable domain (rest looked up from reference TRBV7-3 and TRBJ2-1): GAGVSQTPSNKVTEKGKYVELRCDPISGHTALYWYRQSLGQGPEFLIYFQGTGAADDSGLPNDRFFAVRPEGSVSTLKIQRTERGDSAVYLCASSSPTSAVNEQFFGPGTRLTVL.

The chain carries TRBV7-9 and TRBJ2-5, with 7 bases identical to TRBD1. The CDR3 has 15 residues. Germline V gene sequence: CDR1 SEHNR, CDR2 FQNEAQ (reference sequence). The J segment lost 4 bases and the V segment lost 7 bases, leaving 12 bases of the junction unmatched. CDR3 coding DNA: TGTGCCAGCACCACAGGGCAACAGGGGTCAGAGACCCAGTACTTC. This encodes CASTTGQQGSETQYF. The variable domain in full, completed from reference TRBV7-9 and TRBJ2-5, reads DTGVSQNPRHKITKRGQNVTFRCDPISEHNRLYWYRQTLGQGPEFLTYFQNEAQLEKSRLLSDRFSAERPKGSFSTLEIQRTEQGDSAMYLCASTTGQQGSETQYFGPGTRLLVL.

Written as DNA, the CDR3 is TGCGCCAGCAGCCAGCGGCAACTAACAGATACGCAGTATTTT. Its protein is CASSQRQLTDTQYF. The chain carries TRBV5-1 and TRBJ2-3; maybe TRBD2 (5 bases). Germline CDR1 and CDR2: SGHRS and YFSETQ. Trimming took off 4 bases at V and 3 bases at J, with 12 bases between the two ends. CDR3 length: 14 residues.

This clonotype showed up just a few times. V and J are TRBV12-3 or TRBV12-4 and TRBJ2-3; 8 bases are shared with TRBD2. This CDR3 is 15 amino acids long. Germline trimming cut 5 bases from V and 0 bases from J; bases unmatched to any gene: 4. The CDR3 spells CASSTSGSSTDTQYF. Written as DNA, the CDR3 is TGTGCCAGCAGTACTAGCGGTTCTAGCACAGATACGCAGTATTTT.

This clonotype was observed many times. The chain combines TRBV7-2 with TRBJ2-4; D gene ambiguous. V lost 5 bases and J lost 0, with 11 bases in between. The CDR3 runs to 15 residues. CDR1 and CDR2 from the germline V gene are SGHTA and FQGNSA. DNA of the CDR3: TGTGCCAGCAGCCCCGGGTCGGTAGCCAAAAACATTCAGTACTTC. This sequence encodes CASSPGSVAKNIQYF. Combining the CDR3 with reference TRBV7-2 and TRBJ2-4 gives the whole variable domain GAGVSQSPSNKVTEKGKDVELRCDPISGHTALYWYRQSLGQGLEFLIYFQGNSAPDKSGLPSDRFSAERTGGSVSTLTIQRTQQEDSAVYLCASSPGSVAKNIQYFGAGTRLSVL.

In its sample, this clonotype was seen a few times. The chain carries TRBV5-1 and TRBJ2-2; D remains unclear. Trimming removed 6 bases from V and 4 bases from J, with 13 bases in between. CDR3 length equals 14 residues. CDR1 is SGHRS, CDR2 YFSETQ, per germline. The CDR3 protein is CASTPRSVTGELFF. In nucleotides, the CDR3 is TGCGCCAGCACCCCCCGTTCGGTCACCGGGGAGCTGTTTTTT.

This clonotype showed up just a few times. This chain links TRBV9 with TRBJ1-5; D gene uncertain. Per the germline V gene, CDR1 is SGDLS and CDR2 is YYNGEE. The CDR3 loop spans 13 amino acids. V was cut by 0 bases and J by 4 bases, with 5 bases left in between. The CDR3 nucleotides are TGTGCCAGCAGCGTAGGCCCGAATCAGCCCCAGCATTTT. This sequence encodes CASSVGPNQPQHF. The entire variable domain, with the rest obtained from reference TRBV9 and TRBJ1-5, is as follows: DSGVTQTPKHLITATGQRVTLRCSPRSGDLSVYWYQQSLDQGLQFLIQYYNGEERAKGNILERFSAQQFPDLHSELNLSSLELGDSALYFCASSVGPNQPQHFGDGTRLSIL.

The V gene is TRBV6-5, the J gene TRBJ1-3; no definite D call. There are 15 residues in the CDR3. In germline, CDR1 is MNHEY, CDR2 SVGAGI. The V end was cut by 4 bases, the J end by 2 bases, with 12 bases between. Here the CDR3 reads CASSLRTMAGNTIYF. The CDR3 bases are TGTGCCAGCAGTTTAAGGACGATGGCTGGAAACACCATATATTTT.

The chain joins TRBV27 to TRBJ2-1; tentatively, D is TRBD1 or TRBD2 (6 bases each). V was pared by 9 bases and J by 15 bases, with 18 bases between. Germline CDR1 MNHEY, CDR2 SMNVEV (reference sequence). CDR3 length: 11 residues. The CDR3, as DNA: TGTGCCAGTTCAAGTGGGGGGCACACGTTCTTC. Translating gives CASSSGGHTFF.

This clonotype was seen only a few times. V and J are TRBV5-6 and TRBJ1-6, with 8 bases fitting TRBD1. This CDR3 contains 15 residues. V lost 4 bases, J lost 4 bases, and 4 bases stayed unmatched. From germline, CDR1 is SGHDT and CDR2 YYEEEE. CDR3 residues: CASSLGQGYNSPLHF. The CDR3 DNA reads TGTGCCAGCAGCCTAGGACAGGGATATAATTCACCCCTCCACTTT.

The V call is TRBV6-4, the J call TRBJ1-1, with D perhaps matching TRBD1 (6 bases). With 4 bases removed from V and 4 bases from J, the gap between germline ends came to 13 bases. CDR3 size: 14 residues. Germline assignment: CDR1 MRHNA and CDR2 SNTAGT. The CDR3 reads CASSVQGWGTEAFF. Here the CDR3 DNA reads TGTGCCAGCAGTGTACAGGGTTGGGGCACTGAAGCTTTCTTT.

This clonotype was seen more than once but under ten times. The chain joins TRBV6-6 to TRBJ1-3; no clear D. Germline CDR1 and CDR2: MNHNY and SVGAGI (reference sequence). The V gene lost 8 bases and the J gene lost 0 bases, with 8 bases spanning the gap. This CDR3 is 13 amino acids long. The CDR3 DNA is TGTGCCAGCGGTGGGATCTCTGGAAACACCATATATTTT. The encoded protein is CASGGISGNTIYF.

In its sample, this clonotype was seen many times. The CDR3 DNA sequence: TGTGCCAGCAGCTGGATAGCGCGCTCCTACGAGCAGTACGTC. Translation: CASSWIARSYEQYV. This chain connects TRBV5-6 to TRBJ2-7; a weak D match, TRBD2 (5 bases). Germline lookup yields CDR1 SGHDT and CDR2 YYEEEE. Trimming stripped 3 bases from V and 0 bases from J, with 10 bases between. CDR3 size: 14 residues.

This clonotype was recorded many times. The germline gene is not matched at one end of the junction; a read error may be the cause. This chain joins TRBV29-1 and TRBJ2-1, with 8 bases that match TRBD1. Germline V gene data show CDR1 as SQVTM and CDR2 as ANQGSEA. The length of the CDR3 is 13 residues. CDR3 in amino acids: CSAEGQGYNEQFF. In DNA form, the CDR3 reads TGCAGCGCTGAAGGACAGGGCTACAATGAGCAGTTCTTC.

This clonotype was observed many times. This sequence joins TRBV7-2 and TRBJ1-2; 10 bases align to TRBD1. With 5 bases clipped from V and 4 bases from J, the junction kept 1 base outside the gene matches. Per germline, CDR1 SGHTA and CDR2 FQGNSA. This CDR3 has 13 amino acids. In DNA, the CDR3 is TGTGCCAGCAGCGGGGACAGGGGCTATGGCTACACCTTC. Amino acids: CASSGDRGYGYTF. The full variable domain, completed using reference TRBV7-2 and TRBJ1-2, is GAGVSQSPSNKVTEKGKDVELRCDPISGHTALYWYRQSLGQGLEFLIYFQGNSAPDKSGLPSDRFSAERTGGSVSTLTIQRTQQEDSAVYLCASSGDRGYGYTFGSGTRLTVV.

In this sample, this clonotype turned up a few times. The CDR3 here is CSAGGLDAGGPGEQFF. CDR3 bases: TGCAGTGCGGGGGGCCTGGACGCGGGGGGGCCCGGTGAGCAGTTCTTC. The J gene is TRBJ2-1, the V gene TRBV20-1; 9 bases match TRBD2. This CDR3 comprises 16 residues. Trimming removed 6 bases from V and 9 bases from J; junction bases left unmatched: 18. In germline, CDR1 is DFQATT, CDR2 SNEGSKA (reference sequence).